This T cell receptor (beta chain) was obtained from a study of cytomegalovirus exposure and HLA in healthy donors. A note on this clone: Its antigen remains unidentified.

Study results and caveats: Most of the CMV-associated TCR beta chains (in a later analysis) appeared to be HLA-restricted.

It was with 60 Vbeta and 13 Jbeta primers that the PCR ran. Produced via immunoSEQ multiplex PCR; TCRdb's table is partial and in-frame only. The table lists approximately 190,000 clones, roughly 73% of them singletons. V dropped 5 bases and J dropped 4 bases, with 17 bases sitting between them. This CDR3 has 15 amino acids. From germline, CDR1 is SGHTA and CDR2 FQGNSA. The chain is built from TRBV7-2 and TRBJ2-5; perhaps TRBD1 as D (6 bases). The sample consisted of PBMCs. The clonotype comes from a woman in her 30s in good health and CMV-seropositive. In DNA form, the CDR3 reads TGTGCCAGCAGCCCACAAGGCCCCAGGGGAGAGACCCAGTACTTC. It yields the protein CASSPQGPRGETQYF.